The rows below give T cell receptor beta chains drawn from one sample of a study of CD8 T cells in Susac syndrome. One entry per CDR3 protein results from TCRdb running MiXCR on the immunoSEQ multiplex PCR reads. The sample records 120,000 to 150,000 distinct CDR3 sequences, approximately 96% being singletons. The sample consisted of CD4+ T cells from PBMCs. The receptor set was obtained from a human donor with Susac syndrome. Both conserved end residues are part of each CDR3. D genes are given only for firm matches. Where a row states a size, it is once, few, many or the class of an expanded clone; other rows omit it.

. TRBJ1-1 . TRBV5-1 TGCGCCAGCAGCTTGCGGTCAGGGGTAACGGGGACTGAAGCTTTCTTT CASSLRSGVTGTEAFF
. TRBJ1-1 . TRBV29-1 TGCAGCGTTGAAGGGCCCGCTGAAGCTTTCTTT CSVEGPAEAFF
. TRBJ1-2 . TRBV7-2 TGTGCCAGCAGCTCGTACTTACCCCTCGGGGTTAACTATGGCTACACCTTC CASSSYLPLGVNYGYTF
. TRBJ1-1 . TRBV12-3/TRBV12-4 TGTGCCAGCAGTTTGCACGGTGCTACTAACACTGAAGCTTTCTTT CASSLHGATNTEAFF
TRBD1 TRBJ1-5 . TRBV20-1 TGCAGTGCTCGACAGGGGGTTAATCAGCCCCAGCATTTT CSARQGVNQPQHF
. TRBJ2-3 . TRBV15 TGTGCCACCAGCCTCAACACAGATACGCAGTATTTT CATSLNTDTQYF
. TRBJ1-1 once TRBV12-3/TRBV12-4 TGTGCCAGCAGTCGGTCCGAGGGGGAAGCTTTCTTT CASSRSEGEAFF
TRBD1 TRBJ1-6 few TRBV2 TGTGCCAGCAGGAGGGGACAGACTTCACCCCTCCACTTT CASRRGQTSPLHF
. TRBJ1-1 . TRBV5-6 TGTGCCAGCAGCTTGGCGACAGGCCCTGAAGCTTTCTTT CASSLATGPEAFF
. TRBJ2-7 . TRBV10-3 TGTGCCATCAGTGAGTCAGGGGGTATACAGGAGCAGTACTTC CAISESGGIQEQYF
. TRBJ2-5 . TRBV5-1 TGCGCCAGCAGGATGGGAGAGACCCAGTACTTC CASRMGETQYF
TRBD1 TRBJ2-2 . TRBV4-1 TGCGCCAGCAGCCAAGATGAGGCATGGGACAGGCCGAACACCGGGGAGCTGTTTTTT CASSQDEAWDRPNTGELFF
TRBD1 TRBJ1-6 . TRBV20-1 TGCAGTGCTAGGACCGGGACAGATAATTCACCCCTCCACTTT CSARTGTDNSPLHF
. TRBJ1-5 . TRBV2 TGTGCCAGCAGGGCGGGGACGGCCAGGGGCAATCAGCCCCAGCATTTT CASRAGTARGNQPQHF
. TRBJ2-6 . TRBV7-3 TGTGCCAGCAGCTTACAGCCCCTCGGGTCGTTCTCTGGGGCCAACGTCCTGACTTTC CASSLQPLGSFSGANVLTF
. TRBJ2-2 . TRBV5-1 TGCGCCAGCAGCTTGGTTGTAGGGAGCACCGGGGAGCTGTTTTTT CASSLVVGSTGELFF
. TRBJ2-5 . TRBV7-7 TGTGCTAGCAGCACCAGTGGAGAGACCCAGTACTTC CASSTSGETQYF
TRBD2 TRBJ2-3 . TRBV3-1 TGTGCCAGCAGCGTCGCTCTAGCGGGCACAGATACGCAGTATTTT CASSVALAGTDTQYF
TRBD2 TRBJ2-5 . TRBV20-1 TGCAGTGCCGTGGATCTAGCGGGGGGCCAAGAGACCCAGTACTTC CSAVDLAGGQETQYF
. TRBJ1-1 once TRBV18 TGTGCCAGCTCACGGTCGGGTAACAAGAACACTGAAGCTTTCTTT CASSRSGNKNTEAFF
TRBD1 TRBJ1-5 . TRBV18 TGTGCCAGCTCACCTCCGAGCGAGGGCAGGGGGCGCGGTAGCAATCAGCCCCAGCATTTT CASSPPSEGRGRGSNQPQHF
. TRBJ2-2 . TRBV4-2 TGTGCCAGCAGCCAAGAGCGGGGCGGGGAGCTGTTTTTT CASSQERGGELFF
. TRBJ2-7 . TRBV5-1 TGCGCCAGCGGGCGGGATGGACGGGGCTACGAGCAGTACTTC CASGRDGRGYEQYF
. TRBJ2-1 . TRBV7-2 TGTGCCAGCAGCCGTGGGGGGGAGCAGTTCTTC CASSRGGEQFF
TRBD1 TRBJ2-1 . TRBV29-1 TGCAGCGCGACAGGGGTTTGGGACTCCTACAATGAGCAGTTCTTC CSATGVWDSYNEQFF
. TRBJ1-2 . TRBV3-1 TGTGCCAGCAGCCAGATGGCTAACTATGGCTACACCTTC CASSQMANYGYTF
TRBD1 TRBJ1-5 . TRBV7-4 TGTGCCAGCAGCTTAACATCTGACAGGGTACATCAGCCCCAGCATTTT CASSLTSDRVHQPQHF
TRBD1 TRBJ2-7 . TRBV15 TGTGCCACCAGCGTCCCGGGACAGCGCCCGTCAAAGAGCTACGAGCAGTACTTC CATSVPGQRPSKSYEQYF
. TRBJ2-7 once TRBV20-1 TGCAGTGCTAGCTTAGGGCTAGCGTCGGAGCACGAGCAGTACTTC CSASLGLASEHEQYF
TRBD1 TRBJ2-7 . TRBV12-3/TRBV12-4 TGTGCCAGCAGTCCGGGGACAGATGCCTACGAGCAGTACTTC CASSPGTDAYEQYF
TRBD2 TRBJ2-5 . TRBV28 TGTGCCAGCAGTGGTTTAGGGTATAGCGGGAGCAAGGAGACCCAGTACTTC CASSGLGYSGSKETQYF
. TRBJ1-1 . TRBV20-1 TGCAGCATGGGGGCGTTCGTCGCTGAAGCTTTCTTT CSMGAFVAEAFF
. TRBJ1-3 . TRBV29-1 TGCAGCGTTGTGAGCTCTGGAAACACCATATATTTT CSVVSSGNTIYF
. TRBJ2-7 . TRBV24-1 TGTGCCACCAGTGGGGCTACCTACGAGCAGTACTTC CATSGATYEQYF
. TRBJ2-3 . TRBV4-2 TGTGCCAGCAACCCAAAGCAGGGAAGGACAGATACGCAGTATTTT CASNPKQGRTDTQYF
TRBD2 TRBJ2-7 . TRBV27 TGTGCCAGCAGTTCTCGACTAGCGCCGTCCGAGCAGTACTTC CASSSRLAPSEQYF
. TRBJ1-6 few TRBV12-3/TRBV12-4 TGTGCCAGCAGTTTGGGGACGGCTAATTCACCCCTCCACTTT CASSLGTANSPLHF
. TRBJ2-5 . TRBV9 TGTGCCAGCAGCGTCCTGGGGGGTCCCCAAGAGACCCAGTACTTC CASSVLGGPQETQYF
. TRBJ2-6 . TRBV29-1 TGCAGCGTTAAACAGGGCTCTGGGGCCAACGTCCTGACTTTC CSVKQGSGANVLTF
TRBD2 TRBJ2-3 . TRBV4-1 TGCGCCAGCAGCCAAGTCCCTCTAGCGGCTAGCACAGATACGCAGTATTTT CASSQVPLAASTDTQYF
TRBD2 TRBJ2-7 . TRBV4-1 TGCGCCAGCAACTATGCGGAGGGGAGGGAGGTCTGTCGGCAGTACTTC CASNYAEGREVCRQYF
TRBD2 TRBJ2-1 . TRBV29-1 TGCAGCGTTGCTGGCGGGGGGGCGGTGCAGTTCTTC CSVAGGGAVQFF
. TRBJ1-1 . TRBV27 TGTGCCAGCTCCGATGGCGGGGTCGGGACTGAAGCTTTCTTT CASSDGGVGTEAFF
. TRBJ2-3 . TRBV18 TGTGCCAGCTCACCCCCGGGCCTCACAGATACGCAGTATTTT CASSPPGLTDTQYF
. TRBJ2-1 . TRBV9 TGTGCCAGCAGCGTAGGGCTAGGGGTGTCGCAGTTCTTC CASSVGLGVSQFF
TRBD2 TRBJ2-1 . TRBV5-1 TGCGCCAGCAGCCCGATGACTAGCGGGGGGAATGAGCAGTTCTTC CASSPMTSGGNEQFF
. TRBJ1-1 . TRBV25-1 TGTGCCAGCCGGAATAGCGGGAACACTGAAGCTTTCTTT CASRNSGNTEAFF
. TRBJ1-1 . TRBV20-1 TGCAGTGCTAGAGATCTTCTGGGGACAAGTTCGAACACTGAAGCTTTCTTT CSARDLLGTSSNTEAFF
TRBD2 TRBJ2-7 . TRBV7-9 TGTGCCAGCAGCCGACCCAGCGGGAGGGCCGGCTCTTACGAGCAGTACTTC CASSRPSGRAGSYEQYF